This T cell receptor beta chain was recorded in a study of early T cells in non-severe SARS-CoV-2 infection. TCRdb re-derived calls from the 5' RACE reads in MiXCR, one entry per CDR3 protein. The table has roughly 93,000 distinct CDR3 sequences, approximately 15% seen once. Trimming removed 1 base at V and 0 bases at J, with 8 bases between. Germline CDR1 is MNHNS and CDR2 is SASEGT. The CDR3 has 15 residues. The rearrangement links TRBV6-1 to TRBJ2-3; D gene ambiguous. The clonotype comes from an adult who was a healthcare worker with PCR-confirmed SARS-CoV-2 infection or an uninfected control (not recorded which). Specimen: whole blood. The CDR3 region has the DNA TGTGCCAGCAGTGAAGATTCCGGCAGCACAGATACGCAGTATTTT. It encodes CASSEDSGSTDTQYF.